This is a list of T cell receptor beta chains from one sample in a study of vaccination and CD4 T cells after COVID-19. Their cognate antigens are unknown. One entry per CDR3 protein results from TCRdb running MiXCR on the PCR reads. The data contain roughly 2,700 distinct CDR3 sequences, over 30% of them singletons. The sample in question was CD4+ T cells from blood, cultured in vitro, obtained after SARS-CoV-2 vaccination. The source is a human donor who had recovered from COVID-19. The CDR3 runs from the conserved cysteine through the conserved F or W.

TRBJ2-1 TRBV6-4 CASSKYGLAGVGEQFF
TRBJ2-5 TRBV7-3 CASGRTGETQYF
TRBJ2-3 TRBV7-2 CASSLSLVEDTQYF
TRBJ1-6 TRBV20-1 CSARDQGPLQSSYNSPLHF
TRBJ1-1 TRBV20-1 CSAPRFNTEAFF
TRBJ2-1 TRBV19 CASNWGPLYNEQFF
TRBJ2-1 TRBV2 CASSADRYNEQFF
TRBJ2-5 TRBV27 CASSLGQGETQYF
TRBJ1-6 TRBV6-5 CASSLEVPGSSPLHF
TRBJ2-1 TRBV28 CASSRWSAKYNEQFF
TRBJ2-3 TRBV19 CASSSHRATDTQYF
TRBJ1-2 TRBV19 CASTPQQGAGDGYTF
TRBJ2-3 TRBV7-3 CASSLKGGDTQYF